These T cell receptor beta chains were read from a single sample in a study of beta chain features in type 1 diabetes. Libraries were prepared by immunoSEQ multiplex PCR; TCRdb keeps only in-frame clonotypes and omits some of them. The sample includes fewer than 550,000 clones, about an eighth of them seen just once. The sequencing input was naive CD4+ T cells from blood. The receptors shown here come from a woman younger than 30 in good health. Both conserved end residues are part of each CDR3. The order of the fields is clone size, V gene, J gene, D gene, CDR3 DNA, CDR3 protein. A D gene is named only where the DNA matches it firmly. The size field is filled for only some rows; it gives once, few, many or a size class.

size: NA; V: TRBV30; J: TRBJ1-1; D: TRBD1; DNA: TGTGCTACTACGAGGATGACAGGGAGGGCTGAAGCTTTCTTT; CDR3: CATTRMTGRAEAFF
size: NA; V: TRBV14; J: TRBJ2-1; D: NA; DNA: TGTGCCAGCAGCCAAAGGGCCTGGGGTACTTGGGGTGAGCAGTTCTTC; CDR3: CASSQRAWGTWGEQFF
size: once; V: TRBV2; J: TRBJ2-7; D: NA; DNA: TGTGCCAGCAAGTTACGCGACATCTACGAGCAGTACTTC; CDR3: CASKLRDIYEQYF
size: few; V: TRBV10-3; J: TRBJ1-2; D: TRBD1; DNA: TGTGCCATCAGTGAGCCGGGACAGACCTATGGCTACACCTTC; CDR3: CAISEPGQTYGYTF
size: few; V: TRBV4-3; J: TRBJ2-2; D: NA; DNA: TGCGCCAGCAGCCAAGATAGGGTGAACGGTAGGGAGCTGTTTTTT; CDR3: CASSQDRVNGRELFF
size: NA; V: TRBV7-2; J: TRBJ2-5; D: TRBD1; DNA: TGTGCCAGCAGCCGAGGGGACAGAAAATTCAAATCGGAGACCCAGTACTTC; CDR3: CASSRGDRKFKSETQYF
size: NA; V: TRBV27; J: TRBJ2-7; D: TRBD1; DNA: TGTGCCAGCACCGCAACCGGGACAGGGGACCACGAGCAGTACTTC; CDR3: CASTATGTGDHEQYF
size: few; V: TRBV18; J: TRBJ2-3; D: TRBD1; DNA: TGTGCCAGCTCACCGACAGGGACACATACGCAGTATTTT; CDR3: CASSPTGTHTQYF
size: NA; V: TRBV6-6; J: TRBJ1-4; D: NA; DNA: TGTGCCAGCAGTGGACACGCAACTAATGAAAAACTGTTTTTT; CDR3: CASSGHATNEKLFF
size: once; V: TRBV25-1; J: TRBJ2-2; D: TRBD1; DNA: TGTGCCAGCAGTGGGGGAACAGGGGGCACCACCGGGGAGCTGTTTTTT; CDR3: CASSGGTGGTTGELFF
size: NA; V: TRBV7-9; J: TRBJ2-4; D: NA; DNA: TGTGCCAGCAGCTTAACAGGAGGGATAGCCAAAAACATTCAGTACTTC; CDR3: CASSLTGGIAKNIQYF